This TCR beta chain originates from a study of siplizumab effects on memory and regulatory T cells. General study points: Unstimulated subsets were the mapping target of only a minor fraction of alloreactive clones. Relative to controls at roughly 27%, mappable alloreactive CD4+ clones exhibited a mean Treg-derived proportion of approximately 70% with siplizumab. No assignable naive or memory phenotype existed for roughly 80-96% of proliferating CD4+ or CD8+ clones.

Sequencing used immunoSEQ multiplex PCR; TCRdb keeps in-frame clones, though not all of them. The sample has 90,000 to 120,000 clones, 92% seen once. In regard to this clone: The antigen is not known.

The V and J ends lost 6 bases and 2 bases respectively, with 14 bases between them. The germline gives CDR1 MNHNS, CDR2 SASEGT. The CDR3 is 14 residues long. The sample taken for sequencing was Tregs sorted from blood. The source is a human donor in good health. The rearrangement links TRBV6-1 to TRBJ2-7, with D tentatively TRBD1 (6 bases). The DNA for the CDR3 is TGTGCCAGCAGGGGGGCGGCTGACGCCTACGAGCAGTACTTC. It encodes CASRGAADAYEQYF.